The clone carrying this T cell receptor (beta chain) was observed a few times. Its antigen is undetermined. The data were obtained in a study of beta chain features in type 1 diabetes. Study information: Researchers looked at over 100,000,000 sorted cells across all samples. Findings and caveats of the study: Whether HLA type influences TCRB rearrangement remained unresolved here. A possible short-template PCR bias applies equally to patients and controls.

The CDR3 has 15 amino acids. Trimming cost V 2 bases and J 9 bases, with 17 bases left between them. Germline V gene data show CDR1 as MNHEY and CDR2 as SMNVEV (reference sequence). What was sequenced were expressed TCRB transcripts, since all of the isolated RNA had been reverse transcribed. Here immunoSEQ multiplex PCR was the method, and the copy in TCRdb shows in-frame clones only, minus some. This table holds 350,000 to 450,000 clones, roughly 16% found once. A single heparinised blood sample, averaging about 100 mL, was obtained per donor. This receptor was taken from a woman between 18 and 29 years old in good health. Sequencing was carried out using naive CD4+ T cells from blood. This chain links TRBV27 with TRBJ2-1; D is undetermined. CDR3 nucleotide sequence: TGTGCCAGCAGTTTACCCGGAGCTGGTACATTTGAGCAGTTCTTC. As protein: CASSLPGAGTFEQFF.